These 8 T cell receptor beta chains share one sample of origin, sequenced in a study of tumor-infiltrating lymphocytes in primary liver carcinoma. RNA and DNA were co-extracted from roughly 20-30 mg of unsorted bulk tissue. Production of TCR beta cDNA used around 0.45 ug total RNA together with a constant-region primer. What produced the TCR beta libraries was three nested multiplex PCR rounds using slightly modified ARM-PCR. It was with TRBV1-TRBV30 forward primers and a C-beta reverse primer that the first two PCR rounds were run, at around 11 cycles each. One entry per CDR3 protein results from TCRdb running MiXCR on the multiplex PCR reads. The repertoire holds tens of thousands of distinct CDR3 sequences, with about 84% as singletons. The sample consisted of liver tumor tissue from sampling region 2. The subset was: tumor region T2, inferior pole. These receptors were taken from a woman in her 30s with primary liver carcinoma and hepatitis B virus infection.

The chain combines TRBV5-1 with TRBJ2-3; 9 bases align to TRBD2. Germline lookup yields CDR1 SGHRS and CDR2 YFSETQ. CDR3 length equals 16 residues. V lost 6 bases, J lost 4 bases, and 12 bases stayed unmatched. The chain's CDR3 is CASNSSPAGGADTQYF. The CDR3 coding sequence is TGCGCCAGCAACTCATCACCAGCGGGAGGAGCAGATACGCAGTATTTT.

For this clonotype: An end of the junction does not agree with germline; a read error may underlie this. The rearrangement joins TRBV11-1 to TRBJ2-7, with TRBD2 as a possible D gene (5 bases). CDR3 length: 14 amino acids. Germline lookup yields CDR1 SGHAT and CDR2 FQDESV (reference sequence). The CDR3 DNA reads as TGTGCAAGCATCTTAGCGACGGCCTCCTACGAACAGTACTTC. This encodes CASILATASYEQYF.

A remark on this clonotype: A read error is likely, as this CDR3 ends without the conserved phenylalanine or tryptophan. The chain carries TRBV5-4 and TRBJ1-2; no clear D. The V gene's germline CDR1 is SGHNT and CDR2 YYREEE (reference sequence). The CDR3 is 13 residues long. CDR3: CVSSPFHDYGYTL. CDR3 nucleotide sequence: TGTGTCAGCAGCCCATTCCATGACTATGGCTACACCCTC.

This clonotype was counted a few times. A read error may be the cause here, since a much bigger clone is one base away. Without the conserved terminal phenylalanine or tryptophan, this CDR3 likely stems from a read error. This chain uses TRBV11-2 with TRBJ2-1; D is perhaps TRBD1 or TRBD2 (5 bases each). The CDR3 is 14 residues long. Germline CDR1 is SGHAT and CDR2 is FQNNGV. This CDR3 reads CGSSHRGAYNEQFL. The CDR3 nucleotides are TGTGGCAGCAGCCATCGAGGGGCCTACAATGAGCAGTTCCTC.

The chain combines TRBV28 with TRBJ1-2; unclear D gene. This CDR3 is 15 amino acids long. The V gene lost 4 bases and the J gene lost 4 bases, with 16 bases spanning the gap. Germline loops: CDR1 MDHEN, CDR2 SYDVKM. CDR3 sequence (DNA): TGTGCCAGCAGTTCAGTAGGACGGGAAAGCTATGGCTACACCTTC. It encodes CASSSVGRESYGYTF.

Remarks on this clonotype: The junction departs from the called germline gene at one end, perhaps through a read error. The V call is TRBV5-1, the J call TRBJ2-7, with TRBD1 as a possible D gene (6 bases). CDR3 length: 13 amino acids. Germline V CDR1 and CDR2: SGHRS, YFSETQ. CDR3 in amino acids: CASSWDKTHEQYF. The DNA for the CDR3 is TGCGCCAGCAGCTGGGACAAGACCCACGAGCAGTATTTC.

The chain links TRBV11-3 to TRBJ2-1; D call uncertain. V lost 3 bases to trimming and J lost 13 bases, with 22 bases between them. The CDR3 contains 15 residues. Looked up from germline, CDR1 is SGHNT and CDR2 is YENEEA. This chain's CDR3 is CASSFVARSYNKQFF. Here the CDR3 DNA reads TGTGCCAGCAGCTTCGTGGCCCGCTCCTACAATAAACAGTTCTTC.

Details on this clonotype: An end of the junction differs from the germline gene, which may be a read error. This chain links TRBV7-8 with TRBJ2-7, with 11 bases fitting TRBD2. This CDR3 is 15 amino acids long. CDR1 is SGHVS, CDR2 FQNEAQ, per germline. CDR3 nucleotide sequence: TGTGACAGCAGTAGGACTAGCGGGCCCAACTACGAGCAGTACTTC. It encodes CDSSRTSGPNYEQYF.